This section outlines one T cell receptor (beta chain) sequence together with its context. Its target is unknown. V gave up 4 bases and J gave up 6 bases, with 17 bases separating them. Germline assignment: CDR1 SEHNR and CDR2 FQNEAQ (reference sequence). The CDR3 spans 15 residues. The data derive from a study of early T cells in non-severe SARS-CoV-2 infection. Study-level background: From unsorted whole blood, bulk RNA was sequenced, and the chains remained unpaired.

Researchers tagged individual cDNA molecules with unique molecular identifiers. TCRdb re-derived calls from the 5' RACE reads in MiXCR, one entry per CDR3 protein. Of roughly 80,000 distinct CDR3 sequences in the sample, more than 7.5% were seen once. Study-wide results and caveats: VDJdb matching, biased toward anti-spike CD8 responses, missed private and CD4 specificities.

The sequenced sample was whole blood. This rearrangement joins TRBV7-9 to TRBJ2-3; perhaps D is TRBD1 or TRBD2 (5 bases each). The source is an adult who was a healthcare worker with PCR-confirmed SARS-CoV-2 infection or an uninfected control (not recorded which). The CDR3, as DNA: TGTGCCAGCAGCTCCCCAGTAGCGAAGGGGGATACGCAGTATTTT. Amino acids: CASSSPVAKGDTQYF.